Listed below are T cell receptor beta chains from one sample, sequenced in a study of CD8+ T cells in alopecia areata. Here immunoSEQ multiplex PCR was the method, and the copy in TCRdb shows in-frame clones only, minus some. The sample lists about 110,000 clones; approximately 59% were seen once. Sequenced input: CD8+ T cells sorted from blood. These receptors originate from a human donor in good health. CDR3s leave out the opening cysteine and the closing phenylalanine or tryptophan.

V gene,J gene,CDR3 length,CDR3 protein
TRBV29-1,TRBJ1-2,12,SVEVADRNYGYT
TRBV7-9,TRBJ2-7,11,ASSSRGGYEQY
TRBV9,TRBJ1-4,12,ASSAYSGNEKLF
TRBV5-1,TRBJ2-7,11,ASSLDWSYEQY
TRBV29-1,TRBJ1-2,12,SVKTTGVGYGYT
TRBV13,TRBJ1-5,11,ASSLGKGQPQH
TRBV28,TRBJ1-2,11,ASSLTDNYGYT
TRBV13,TRBJ2-7,13,ASSPAPGVLLEQY
TRBV28,TRBJ2-4,11,ASSPLAKNIQY
TRBV27,TRBJ2-5,14,ASSPFRSKYQETQY
TRBV29-1,TRBJ2-5,11,SVPGLAGETQY
TRBV4-2,TRBJ2-7,10,ASSQDDDEQY
TRBV6-4,TRBJ1-1,17,ASSDPQGTTGEWGTEAF
TRBV9,TRBJ2-3,12,ASGDSGSTDTQY
TRBV29-1,TRBJ2-7,12,SVTGTASSYEQY
TRBV5-1,TRBJ2-2,13,ASSLGDLNTGELF
TRBV4-2,TRBJ2-7,16,ASSPTRDSETPSYEQY
TRBV7-9,TRBJ2-7,11,ASSFWTGVEQY
TRBV7-2,TRBJ2-1,11,ASSYPNINEQF
TRBV7-9,TRBJ1-4,14,ASSLNRGGTNEKLF
TRBV7-9,TRBJ1-1,15,ASSPRNAPGLDTEAF
TRBV4-3,TRBJ2-3,12,ASSPSGGTDTQY
TRBV7-9,TRBJ1-5,14,ASSPGTPYSNQPQH
TRBV19,TRBJ1-5,13,ASTSGQGIHQPQH
TRBV4-1,TRBJ2-7,13,ASSLSDIASYEQY
TRBV19,TRBJ1-2,14,ASIAGAEAGFYGYT
TRBV25-1,TRBJ1-2,12,ASSDGGGSYGYT
TRBV30,TRBJ2-1,12,AWDGTGFYNEQF
TRBV4-1,TRBJ1-2,12,ASSQGVSNYGYT
TRBV4-3,TRBJ2-3,15,ASSQDPGPGSTDTQY
TRBV7-2,TRBJ2-7,11,ASSQTRSYEQY
TRBV19,TRBJ2-6,13,ASSIQTSGANVLT
TRBV30,TRBJ1-1,12,AWRDREKNTEAF
TRBV18,TRBJ1-2,12,ASSPQGSNYGYT
TRBV13,TRBJ1-1,10,ASATGRTEAF
TRBV2,TRBJ1-1,10,ASRYLNTEAF
TRBV7-6,TRBJ2-1,12,ASSLDRGNNEQF
TRBV5-1,TRBJ2-5,11,ASSLGDQETQY
TRBV7-2,TRBJ2-3,15,ASSLAPTSGDTDTQY
TRBV29-1,TRBJ2-7,13,SVEDLSGASYEQY
TRBV13,TRBJ2-7,14,ASSHQAGGPIAEQY
TRBV28,TRBJ2-4,12,ASSSGIAKNIQY
TRBV4-2,TRBJ2-3,13,ASSQEEYSTDTQY
TRBV9,TRBJ2-2,14,ASSVGSGGSTGELF
TRBV5-6,TRBJ2-2,12,ASSWGLATGELF
TRBV15,TRBJ2-3,12,ATSREGLTDTQY
TRBV9,TRBJ2-1,12,ASSVDGSLNEQF
TRBV7-9,TRBJ2-1,12,ASSLTFLWNEQF
TRBV2,TRBJ2-7,12,ASSGAGKLYEQY